Below, 9 T cell receptor beta chains from the same sample are listed, as sequenced in a study of blood T cell repertoires in COVID-19. Assay: immunoSEQ multiplex PCR; the TCRdb copy retains only in-frame clones and omits some. The sample yields about 240,000 clones, around 89% seen once. Specimen: PBMCs or T cells enriched from blood (not recorded which). These receptor sequences come from a woman in her thirties who had recovered from COVID-19.

The rearrangement links TRBV11-1 to TRBJ1-1; 10 bases line up with TRBD1. Trimming at V came to 5 bases and at J to 5 bases, leaving 8 bases not matched to a gene. The V gene's germline CDR1 is SGHAT and CDR2 FQDESV (reference sequence). The CDR3 is 15 amino acids. CDR3 amino acids: CASSQPGQGVTEAFF. CDR3 nucleotide sequence: TGTGCCAGCAGCCAACCCGGACAGGGGGTTACTGAAGCTTTCTTT.

This chain links TRBV7-2 with TRBJ1-1, with D possibly matching TRBD1 (6 bases). The CDR3 spans 14 residues. The germline V gene encodes CDR1 SGHTA and CDR2 FQGNSA. The V end was cut by 7 bases, the J end by 10 bases, with 22 bases between. DNA for the CDR3: TGTGCCAGCATCTGGACCGGGACACCCAAGGGAGCTTTCTTT. It translates to CASIWTGTPKGAFF.

The chain combines TRBV7-6 with TRBJ1-2; 7 nucleotides line up with TRBD1. The V gene's germline CDR1 is SGHVS and CDR2 FNYEAQ. The CDR3 spans 14 residues. V was clipped by 8 bases and J by 3 bases; unmatched bases: 9. The CDR3 loop reads CASGPTTGYYGYTF. CDR3 coding DNA: TGTGCCAGCGGACCTACGACAGGGTACTATGGCTACACCTTC.

The chain has TRBV6-5 and TRBJ1-4; D call uncertain. This CDR3 region has 15 residues. CDR1 is MNHEY, CDR2 SVGAGI, per germline. V was pared by 0 bases and J by 8 bases, with 13 bases between. The chain's CDR3 is CASSYSIPQKEKLFF. The CDR3 bases are TGTGCCAGCAGTTACTCGATCCCACAGAAGGAAAAACTGTTTTTT.

The J gene is TRBJ2-7, the V gene TRBV13, with D unclear. The CDR3 extends over 12 amino acids. Germline V gene data show CDR1 as PRHDT and CDR2 as FYEKMQ (reference sequence). With 2 bases removed from V and 1 base from J, the gap between germline ends came to 3 bases. The CDR3, as DNA: TGTGCCAGCAGCTTATATTCCTACGAGCAGTACTTC. It encodes CASSLYSYEQYF.

This clone was observed a single time. V gene TRBV7-2 combines with J gene TRBJ2-5; D gene ambiguous. CDR1 is SGHTA, CDR2 FQGNSA, per germline. The CDR3 is 14 amino acids. The V end lost 0 bases, the J end lost 4 bases, and 9 bases lay between the germline ends. CDR3 coding DNA: TGTGCCAGCAGCTTAGCGGGCTACCGAGAGACCCAGTACTTC. Protein: CASSLAGYRETQYF.

This chain connects TRBV9 to TRBJ2-7; possible D gene TRBD1, 6 bases. V was shortened by 0 bases and J by 2 bases, with 18 bases between the two germline ends. The CDR3 covers 17 residues. The germline V gene has CDR1 SGDLS and CDR2 YYNGEE. CDR3 nucleotides: TGTGCCAGCAGCGTAGGGGGGCTCCACGACCGGGCCTACGAGCAGTACTTC. Its translation is CASSVGGLHDRAYEQYF.

This chain connects TRBV5-1 to TRBJ2-4; 7 positions match TRBD1. V was clipped by 0 bases and J by 2 bases; unmatched bases: 11. This CDR3 is 18 amino acids long. Germline loops: CDR1 SGHRS, CDR2 YFSETQ. This CDR3 is CASSLDFTGERTKNIQYF. CDR3 DNA: TGCGCCAGCAGCTTGGACTTTACAGGGGAAAGAACCAAAAACATTCAGTACTTC.

The chain employs TRBV28 and TRBJ2-7, with 11 positions matching TRBD2. Trimming took 1 base from V and 7 from J; bases not matched to a gene: 9. CDR3 size: 16 residues. The germline V gene encodes CDR1 MDHEN and CDR2 SYDVKM. CDR3 nucleotides: TGTGCCAGCAGTTTATACCTAGCGGGAGGCAAAGGGGAGCAGTACTTC. Translating it yields CASSLYLAGGKGEQYF.